The 28 T cell receptor beta chains in this list originate from one sample, sequenced in a study of OX40 agonist ivuxolimab in advanced cancers. Sequenced by immunoSEQ multiplex PCR; TCRdb stores in-frame clones only, minus some. The repertoire holds about 48,000 clones, 80% to 90% seen once, with around 7% in the top ten. The input for sequencing was CD4+ or CD8+ T cells sorted from blood, taken in a trial of the OX40 agonist ivuxolimab. All receptors come from an adult with an advanced solid tumor such as melanoma, head and neck, liver or kidney cancer.

This chain uses TRBV27 with TRBJ2-3; 8 bases align to TRBD2. Trimming removed 4 bases from V and 3 bases from J; junction bases left unmatched: 9. CDR1 MNHEY and CDR2 SMNVEV come from the germline V gene (reference sequence). This CDR3 has 16 residues. In DNA, the CDR3 is TGTGCCAGCAGTTCCTACCGGGGCGGGGGGACAGATACGCAGTATTTT. Its translation: CASSSYRGGGTDTQYF.

The chain links TRBV2 to TRBJ2-2; maybe TRBD2 (6 bases). The germline CDR1 and CDR2 sequences are SNHLY and FYNNEI. The CDR3 is made up of 14 amino acids. V was pared by 5 bases and J by 9 bases, with 16 bases between. The CDR3 reads CASSPRDSLRELFF. CDR3 DNA: TGTGCCAGCAGTCCCCGGGACTCCCTACGGGAGCTGTTTTTT.

The chain links TRBV29-1 to TRBJ1-1; D might be TRBD1 (5 bases). V was shortened by 3 bases and J by 0 bases, with 17 bases between the two germline ends. The CDR3 is 16 amino acids. The germline CDR1 and CDR2 sequences are SQVTM and ANQGSEA. The CDR3 coding sequence is TGCAGCGTTGATCACGCCCCGAGGGGTTTGAACACTGAAGCTTTCTTT. Its translation: CSVDHAPRGLNTEAFF.

This chain links TRBV9 with TRBJ2-3; 10 bases fit TRBD2. Germline lookup yields CDR1 SGDLS and CDR2 YYNGEE. The length of the CDR3 is 15 residues. The trim removed 0 bases at V and 4 bases at J, leaving 2 bases unmatched. DNA for the CDR3: TGTGCCAGCAGCGTAGCAGCGGGAGGGGCAGATACGCAGTATTTT. Amino acid sequence: CASSVAAGGADTQYF.

The CDR3 protein is CASRGLAGAGNIQYF. The DNA of the CDR3 is TGTGCCAGTAGAGGGCTAGCGGGGGCCGGGAACATTCAGTACTTC. This rearrangement joins TRBV19 to TRBJ2-4; 10 nucleotides agree with TRBD2. From germline, CDR1 is LNHDA and CDR2 SQIVND (reference sequence). The CDR3 has 15 amino acids. V lost 6 bases to trimming and J lost 7 bases; unmatched junction nucleotides: 9.

This rearrangement joins TRBV6-5 to TRBJ1-5; TRBD1 matches at 7 bases. The CDR3 runs 14 residues. The germline V gene has CDR1 MNHEY and CDR2 SVGAGI. Unmatched junction bases numbered 5, after V lost 8 bases and J lost 1 base. The CDR3 DNA reads as TGTGCCAGCGGGTTCAGGGGGAGCAATCAGCCCCAGCATTTT. It yields the protein CASGFRGSNQPQHF.

This chain uses TRBV19 with TRBJ2-5; 8 bases agree with TRBD1. V lost 5 bases and J lost 5; bases outside the gene matches: 10. This CDR3 has 15 residues. Per germline, CDR1 LNHDA and CDR2 SQIVND (reference sequence). CDR3 amino acids: CASSAGGVLVETQYF. The CDR3 coding sequence is TGTGCCAGTAGTGCAGGGGGCGTCCTGGTGGAGACCCAGTACTTC.

The chain has TRBV5-4 and TRBJ2-2; D is tentatively TRBD1 or TRBD2 (5 bases each). Per germline, CDR1 SGHNT and CDR2 YYREEE (reference sequence). The V and J ends lost 4 bases and 6 bases respectively, with 10 bases between them. The CDR3 spans 13 residues. The CDR3 loop is CASSTPGPGELFF. The CDR3 DNA reads TGTGCCAGCAGCACCCCGGGGCCCGGGGAGCTGTTTTTT.

J is TRBJ2-4 and V is TRBV27, with a possible D match to TRBD1 (6 bases). Trimming removed 6 bases at V and 0 bases at J, with 15 bases between. This CDR3 comprises 16 residues. Germline V gene lookup returns CDR1 MNHEY and CDR2 SMNVEV (reference sequence). CDR3 in amino acids: CASSPRGGLAKNIQYF. DNA of the CDR3: TGTGCCAGCAGCCCTAGAGGGGGTCTAGCCAAAAACATTCAGTACTTC.

This clone is medium-sized by share. In DNA form, the CDR3 reads TGTGCCAGCTCACCAATGGATAATTCACCCCTCCACTTT. Translation: CASSPMDNSPLHF. The chain links TRBV18 to TRBJ1-6; D gene ambiguous. The germline gives CDR1 KGHSH, CDR2 LQKENI. Trimming removed 2 bases from V and 5 bases from J, with 4 bases in between. The CDR3 length is 13 residues.

The rearrangement uses TRBV7-8 and TRBJ1-6, with D maybe TRBD1 (5 bases). The germline CDR1 and CDR2 sequences are SGHVS and FQNEAQ. This CDR3 has 15 amino acids. Trimming took off 5 bases at V and 10 bases at J, with 18 bases between the two ends. CDR3 DNA sequence: TGTGCCAGCAGCCCAACAGGAGAAAGTCGGTCACCCCTCCACTTT. Translating it yields CASSPTGESRSPLHF.

The chain joins TRBV5-1 to TRBJ2-7; TRBD2 might be the D (5 bases). Germline CDR1 and CDR2: SGHRS and YFSETQ. V gave up 4 bases and J gave up 0 bases, with 14 bases separating them. This CDR3 is built from 15 residues. For the CDR3, the DNA is TGCGCCAGCAGCGCCACTCCGGGGAGCTCCTACGAGCAGTACTTC. Its protein is CASSATPGSSYEQYF.

This chain joins TRBV5-6 and TRBJ1-4, with 8 bases that match TRBD1. The CDR3 contains 15 residues. Looked up from germline, CDR1 is SGHDT and CDR2 is YYEEEE. Trimming at V came to 4 bases and at J to 7 bases, leaving 9 bases not matched to a gene. The CDR3 DNA sequence: TGTGCCAGCAGCCCGAGGACAGGGCAGGGTGAAAAACTGTTTTTT. Translating it yields CASSPRTGQGEKLFF.

This clone was seen a handful of times. The chain uses TRBV7-9 and TRBJ1-1; D gene unclear. The CDR3 sequence is 14 residues long. Trimming pared 4 bases from V and 0 bases from J, leaving 9 bases between. CDR1 SEHNR and CDR2 FQNEAQ come from the germline V gene (reference sequence). Written as DNA, the CDR3 is TGTGCCAGCAGCTCCAGTACGATGAACACTGAAGCTTTCTTT. Residues: CASSSSTMNTEAFF.

Judged by abundance, this clone is medium-sized (0.01 to 0.1%). This chain uses TRBV11-2 with TRBJ1-3; D is possibly TRBD1 (5 bases). Trimming pared 5 bases from V and 1 base from J, leaving 18 bases between. CDR3 size: 17 residues. Per germline, CDR1 SGHAT and CDR2 FQNNGV. In DNA, the CDR3 is TGTGCCAGCAGCCGTCAAGGCGGGGGATCATCTGGAAACACCATATATTTT. It is translated as CASSRQGGGSSGNTIYF.

CDR3 in amino acids: CASSLGGTGGDEQYF. DNA of the CDR3: TGTGCCAGCAGCTTAGGAGGGACAGGGGGCGACGAGCAGTACTTC. The chain links TRBV7-2 to TRBJ2-7; 12 bases line up with TRBD1. Germline V gene sequence: CDR1 SGHTA, CDR2 FQGNSA. The J segment lost 5 bases and the V segment lost 1 base, leaving 3 bases of the junction unmatched. The CDR3 runs to 15 residues.

A few counts support this clone. CDR3 protein: CASSSHRGRPAEAFF. The CDR3 nucleotides are TGTGCCAGCAGCTCACACAGGGGCCGCCCGGCTGAAGCTTTCTTT. The chain uses TRBV7-8 and TRBJ1-1; 7 bases map to TRBD1. With V trimmed by 4 bases and J by 6 bases, 11 bases remained unmatched. The V gene's germline CDR1 is SGHVS and CDR2 FQNEAQ. This CDR3 has 15 residues. The variable domain in full, completed from reference TRBV7-8 and TRBJ1-1, reads GAGVSQSPRYKVAKRGQDVALRCDPISGHVSLFWYQQALGQGPEFLTYFQNEAQLDKSGLPSDRFFAERPEGSVSTLKIQRTQQEDSAVYLCASSSHRGRPAEAFFGQGTRLTVV.

The genes are TRBV27 and TRBJ2-6; unclear D gene. The CDR3 extends over 14 amino acids. The germline gives CDR1 MNHEY, CDR2 SMNVEV (reference sequence). The V and J ends lost 7 bases and 3 bases respectively, with 10 bases between them. The CDR3 sequence: CASTLSVGANVLTF. The DNA of the CDR3 is TGTGCCAGCACCCTTTCGGTTGGGGCCAACGTCCTGACTTTC.

The V call is TRBV27, the J call TRBJ2-1; the D gene is possibly TRBD1 (5 bases). CDR1 and CDR2 from the germline V gene are MNHEY and SMNVEV (reference sequence). The CDR3 contains 14 residues. V dropped 3 bases and J dropped 3 bases, with 9 bases sitting between them. The CDR3 nucleotides are TGTGCCAGCAGTTTCAGACAGATCTACAATGAGCAGTTCTTC. Protein: CASSFRQIYNEQFF.

The rearrangement uses TRBV2 and TRBJ2-1; 15 bases line up with TRBD2. CDR1 is SNHLY and CDR2 is FYNNEI in the germline V gene. J gave up 8 bases and V 8 bases, and 7 bases lay outside the gene matches. The length of the CDR3 is 15 residues. The CDR3 sequence: CASGGTSGRQDEQFF. The CDR3 DNA reads as TGTGCCAGCGGAGGGACTAGCGGGAGGCAGGATGAGCAGTTCTTC.

This chain connects TRBV11-2 to TRBJ2-1; 9 nucleotides match TRBD2. V dropped 5 bases and J dropped 3; count of bases not matched to a gene: 5. Germline-derived CDR1 and CDR2 are SGHAT and FQNNGV. The CDR3 is 15 amino acids. The CDR3 coding sequence is TGTGCCAGCAGCCGTAGACTAGCGGACTACAATGAGCAGTTCTTC. Protein product: CASSRRLADYNEQFF.

The genes are TRBV7-6 and TRBJ2-7; 12 bases are shared with TRBD2. This CDR3 is built from 17 residues. CDR1 SGHVS and CDR2 FNYEAQ come from the germline V gene. V shed 6 bases, J shed 7 bases, and the junction held 16 bases outside the gene matches. As DNA, the CDR3 is TGTGCCAGCAGTCCGACTAGCGGGAGTTTCAACTCTGGAGAGCAGTACTTC. Translation: CASSPTSGSFNSGEQYF.

CDR3 in DNA: TGTGCCAGCAGCTCAGGTCACTCAACCTACGAGCAGTACTTC. Its protein is CASSSGHSTYEQYF. This chain links TRBV6-5 with TRBJ2-7; no reliable D call. This CDR3 is 14 amino acids long. Germline V gene lookup returns CDR1 MNHEY and CDR2 SVGAGI. Trimming left V 6 bases short and J 2 bases short, with 14 bases between.

The DNA of the CDR3 is TGTGCCAGCAGTGTTTCTACGAACGAGCAGTACTTC. It yields the protein CASSVSTNEQYF. The V and J genes are TRBV2 and TRBJ2-7; D remains ambiguous. CDR3 size: 12 residues. CDR1 and CDR2 from the germline V gene are SNHLY and FYNNEI. Trimming took off 4 bases at V and 5 bases at J, with 9 bases between the two ends.

The chain uses TRBV29-1 and TRBJ2-3, with 8 bases that match TRBD2. V shed 3 bases and J 4 bases; nucleotides not matched to a gene: 6. Per the germline V gene, CDR1 is SQVTM and CDR2 is ANQGSEA. This CDR3 is built from 14 residues. The DNA for the CDR3 is TGCAGCGTTGAGTCGGGAGGGATGGCAGATACGCAGTATTTT. This gives the protein CSVESGGMADTQYF.

The rearrangement joins TRBV9 to TRBJ1-2, with D tentatively TRBD1 (6 bases). With 2 bases removed from V and 0 bases from J, the gap between germline ends came to 14 bases. CDR3 length: 16 residues. Germline CDR1 SGDLS, CDR2 YYNGEE. As DNA, the CDR3 is TGTGCCAGCAGCGTTTCTGAGGGGGAAGCTAACTATGGCTACACCTTC. Its protein is CASSVSEGEANYGYTF.

The chain combines TRBV6-6 with TRBJ2-3, with D perhaps TRBD1 (5 bases). This CDR3 comprises 16 residues. Per germline, CDR1 MNHNY and CDR2 SVGAGI (reference sequence). Trimming removed 3 bases at V and 1 base at J, with 14 bases between. DNA of the CDR3: TGTGCCAGCAGTTATCCGGGCTCCAGGGGCACAGATACGCAGTATTTT. Amino acid sequence: CASSYPGSRGTDTQYF.

In DNA, the CDR3 is TGTGCCAGCAGCGTAGGGCACGGTTCCTACGAGCAGTACTTC. Its protein product is CASSVGHGSYEQYF. This chain uses TRBV7-7 with TRBJ2-7, with D uncertain. The CDR3 totals 14 residues. Germline CDR1 is SSHAT and CDR2 is FNYEAQ (reference sequence). The V gene lost 5 bases and the J gene lost 1 base, with 12 bases spanning the gap.